This TCR beta chain came from a study of blood T cells in healthy people across ages. Study findings and constraints: Strongly correlated with naive T cell percentage was TCR beta diversity.

V gave up 8 bases and J gave up 8 bases; unmatched junction bases: 15. CDR1 and CDR2 (germline): MNHNY, SVGAGI (reference sequence). The CDR3 spans 16 residues. In each sample, at least 7 million PBMCs were isolated. Alongside a J-beta primer mix, a sample-barcoded 5' primer served in a second PCR lasting about 7 to 11 cycles. MiXCR, applied by TCRdb to the 5' RACE reads, yields one record per CDR3 protein. The sample has fewer than 2,000,000 distinct CDR3 sequences; roughly two fifths are singletons. With regard to this clonotype: The antigen remains undetermined.

The specimen was blood. This sequence joins TRBV6-6 and TRBJ2-1; 10 nucleotides match TRBD1. The clonotype comes from a human donor in good health. The CDR3 nucleotides read TGTGCCAGCGCCCTAAGGGCGGGACAGGGGATACATGAGCAGTTCTTC. It is translated as CASALRAGQGIHEQFF.